This entry lists 3 T cell receptor beta chains sequenced from one sample in a study of blood T cells in healthy people across ages. Alongside a J-beta primer mix, a sample-barcoded 5' primer served in a second PCR lasting roughly 6 to 11 cycles. TCRdb re-called the 5' RACE reads through MiXCR, storing one row per CDR3 protein. This table has 650,000 to 700,000 distinct CDR3 sequences, under 65% appearing once. The specimen sequenced was blood. These receptors came from a woman older than 75 in good health.

The chain combines TRBV20-1 with TRBJ1-1; maybe TRBD1 (5 bases). V lost 0 bases to trimming and J lost 6 bases, with 17 bases between them. The germline V gene encodes CDR1 DFQATT and CDR2 SNEGSKA (reference sequence). This CDR3 has 15 residues. CDR3 nucleotides: TGCAGTGCTAGAGACAAAGGATCGAGGGGAGCTGAAGCTTTCTTT. This codes for CSARDKGSRGAEAFF.

The chain recombines TRBV20-1 with TRBJ2-1; D remains ambiguous. The CDR3 loop spans 14 amino acids. Germline assignment: CDR1 DFQATT and CDR2 SNEGSKA (reference sequence). Trimming pared 6 bases from V and 2 bases from J, leaving 14 bases between. This chain's CDR3 is CSAELPLPYNEQFF. The DNA of the CDR3 is TGCAGTGCCGAACTTCCCCTTCCCTACAATGAGCAGTTCTTC.

This clonotype came up a few times. This rearrangement joins TRBV19 to TRBJ2-7, with 8 bases identical to TRBD1. Trimming took 5 bases from V and 7 from J; bases not matched to a gene: 10. Germline V gene data show CDR1 as LNHDA and CDR2 as SQIVND (reference sequence). The CDR3 spans 14 residues. In DNA, the CDR3 is TGTGCCAGTAGTGTGGGACAGGCCTTTAATGAGCAGTACTTC. Protein product: CASSVGQAFNEQYF.